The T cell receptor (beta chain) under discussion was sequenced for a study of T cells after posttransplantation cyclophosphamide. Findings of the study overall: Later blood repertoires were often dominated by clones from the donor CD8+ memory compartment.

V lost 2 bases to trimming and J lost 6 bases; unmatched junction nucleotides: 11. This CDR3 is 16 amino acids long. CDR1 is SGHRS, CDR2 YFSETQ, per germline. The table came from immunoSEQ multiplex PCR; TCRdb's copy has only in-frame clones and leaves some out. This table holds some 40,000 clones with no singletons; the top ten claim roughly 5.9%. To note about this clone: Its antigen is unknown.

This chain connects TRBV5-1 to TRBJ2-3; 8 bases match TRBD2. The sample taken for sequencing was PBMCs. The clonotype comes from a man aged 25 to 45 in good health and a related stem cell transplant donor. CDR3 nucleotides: TGCGCCAGCAGCTTAGACGGAGGGCAGCGGGGGGATACGCAGTATTTT. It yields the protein CASSLDGGQRGDTQYF.